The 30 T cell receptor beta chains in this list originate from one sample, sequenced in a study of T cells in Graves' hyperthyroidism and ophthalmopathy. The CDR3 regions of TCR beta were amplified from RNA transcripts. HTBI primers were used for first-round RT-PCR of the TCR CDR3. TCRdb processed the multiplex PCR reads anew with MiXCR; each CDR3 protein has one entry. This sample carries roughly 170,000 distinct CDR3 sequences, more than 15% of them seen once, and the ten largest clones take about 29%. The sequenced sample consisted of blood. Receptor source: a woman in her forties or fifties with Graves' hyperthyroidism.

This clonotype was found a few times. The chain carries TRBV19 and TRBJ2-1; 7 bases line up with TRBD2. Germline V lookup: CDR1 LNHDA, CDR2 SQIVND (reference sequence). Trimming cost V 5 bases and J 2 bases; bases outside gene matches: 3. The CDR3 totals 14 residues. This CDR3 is CASSFGGAYNEQFF. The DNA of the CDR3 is TGTGCCAGTAGTTTTGGGGGGGCCTACAATGAGCAGTTCTTC.

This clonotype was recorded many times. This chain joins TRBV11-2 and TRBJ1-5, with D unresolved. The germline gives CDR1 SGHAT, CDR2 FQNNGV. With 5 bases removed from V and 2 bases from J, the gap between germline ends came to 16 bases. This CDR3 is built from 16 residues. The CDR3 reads CASSLPPRGGNQPQHF. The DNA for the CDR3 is TGTGCCAGCAGCCTTCCTCCGCGGGGTGGCAATCAGCCCCAGCATTTT.

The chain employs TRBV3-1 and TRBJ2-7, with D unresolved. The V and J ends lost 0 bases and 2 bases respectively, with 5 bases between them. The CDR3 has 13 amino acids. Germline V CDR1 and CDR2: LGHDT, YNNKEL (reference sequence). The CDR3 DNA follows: TGTGCCAGCAGCCAAGATAAACCCTACGAGCAGTACTTC. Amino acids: CASSQDKPYEQYF.

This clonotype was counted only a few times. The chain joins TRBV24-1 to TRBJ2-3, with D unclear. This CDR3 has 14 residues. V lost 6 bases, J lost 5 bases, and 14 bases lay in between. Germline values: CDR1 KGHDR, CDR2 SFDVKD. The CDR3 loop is CATSMGGGGDTQYF. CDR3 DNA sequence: TGTGCCACCAGTATGGGTGGCGGTGGAGATACGCAGTATTTT.

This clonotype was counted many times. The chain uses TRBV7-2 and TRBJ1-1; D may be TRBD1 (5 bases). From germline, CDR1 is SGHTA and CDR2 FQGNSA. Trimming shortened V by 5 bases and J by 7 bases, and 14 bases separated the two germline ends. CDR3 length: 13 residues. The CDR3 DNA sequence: TGTGCCAGCAGCGTCTCTGGGGGGTATGAAGCTTTCTTT. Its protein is CASSVSGGYEAFF.

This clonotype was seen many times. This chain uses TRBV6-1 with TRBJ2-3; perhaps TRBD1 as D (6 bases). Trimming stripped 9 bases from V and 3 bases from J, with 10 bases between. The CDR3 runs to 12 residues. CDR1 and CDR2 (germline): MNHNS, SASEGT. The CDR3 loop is CASNRVTDTQYF. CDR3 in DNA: TGTGCCAGTAACAGGGTAACAGATACGCAGTATTTT.

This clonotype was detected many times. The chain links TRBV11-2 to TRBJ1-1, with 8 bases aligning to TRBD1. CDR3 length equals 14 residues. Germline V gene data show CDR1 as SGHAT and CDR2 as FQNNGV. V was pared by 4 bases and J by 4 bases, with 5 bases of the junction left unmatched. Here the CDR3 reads CASSSQDRGTEAFF. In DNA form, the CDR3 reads TGTGCCAGCAGCTCACAAGACAGGGGCACTGAAGCTTTCTTT.

In DNA, the CDR3 is TGTGCCAGCAGCGCGGTTGGTGTCACTGAAGCTTTCTTT. Translation gives CASSAVGVTEAFF. The rearrangement uses TRBV7-9 and TRBJ1-1; D ambiguous. Between the trimmed V and J ends, which lost 5 bases and 4 bases, there was a span of 11 bases. This CDR3 comprises 13 residues. Looked up from germline, CDR1 is SEHNR and CDR2 is FQNEAQ (reference sequence).

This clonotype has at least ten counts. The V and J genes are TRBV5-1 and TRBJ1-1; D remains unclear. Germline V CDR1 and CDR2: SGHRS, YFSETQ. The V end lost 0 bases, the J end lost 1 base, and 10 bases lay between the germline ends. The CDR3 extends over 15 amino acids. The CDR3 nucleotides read TGCGCCAGCAGCTTGGGGGCCGGAGGGAACACTGAAGCTTTCTTT. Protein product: CASSLGAGGNTEAFF.

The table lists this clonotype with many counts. The CDR3 sequence is CSVAPGVPYEQYF. The CDR3 nucleotides read TGCAGCGTTGCTCCAGGGGTCCCCTACGAGCAGTACTTC. The genes are TRBV29-1 and TRBJ2-7; D perhaps matches TRBD1 (6 bases). Germline V gene lookup returns CDR1 SQVTM and CDR2 ANQGSEA. V shed 4 bases and J shed 2 bases, with 12 bases lying between them. This CDR3 has 13 amino acids.

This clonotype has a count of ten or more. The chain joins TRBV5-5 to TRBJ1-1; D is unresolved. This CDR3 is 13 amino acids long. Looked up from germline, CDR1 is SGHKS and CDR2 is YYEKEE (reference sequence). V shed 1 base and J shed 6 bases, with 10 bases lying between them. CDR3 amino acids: CASSLMWAAEAFF. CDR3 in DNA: TGTGCCAGCAGCTTGATGTGGGCAGCTGAAGCTTTCTTT.

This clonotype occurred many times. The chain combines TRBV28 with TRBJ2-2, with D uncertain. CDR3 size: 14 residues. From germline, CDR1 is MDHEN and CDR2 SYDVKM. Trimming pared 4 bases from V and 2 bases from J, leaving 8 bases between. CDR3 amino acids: CASSYQINTGELFF. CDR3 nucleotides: TGTGCCAGCAGTTATCAGATAAACACCGGGGAGCTGTTTTTT. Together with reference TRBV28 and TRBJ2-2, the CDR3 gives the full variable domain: DVKVTQSSRYLVKRTGEKVFLECVQDMDHENMFWYRQDPGLGLRLIYFSYDVKMKEKGDIPEGYSVSREKKERFSLILESASTNQTSMYLCASSYQINTGELFFGEGSRLTVL.

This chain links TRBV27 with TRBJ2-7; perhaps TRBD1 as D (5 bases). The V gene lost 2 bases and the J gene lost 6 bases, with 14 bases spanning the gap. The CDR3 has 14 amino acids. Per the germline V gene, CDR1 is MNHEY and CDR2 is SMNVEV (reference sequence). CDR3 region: CASSLRGIQAEQYF. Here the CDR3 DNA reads TGTGCCAGCAGTTTAAGGGGCATCCAGGCCGAGCAGTACTTC.

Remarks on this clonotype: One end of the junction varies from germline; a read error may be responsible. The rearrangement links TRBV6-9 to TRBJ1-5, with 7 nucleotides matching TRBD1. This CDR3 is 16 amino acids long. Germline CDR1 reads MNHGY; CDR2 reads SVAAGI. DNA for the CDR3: TGCGCCAGCAGTGACAGGGACACCCCACAGGGGCAGCCCCAGCATTTT. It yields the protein CASSDRDTPQGQPQHF.

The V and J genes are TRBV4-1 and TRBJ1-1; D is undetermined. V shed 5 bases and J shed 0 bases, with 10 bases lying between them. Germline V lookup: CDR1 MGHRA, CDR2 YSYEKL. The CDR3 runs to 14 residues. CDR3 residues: CASSYRSVNTEAFF. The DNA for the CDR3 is TGCGCCAGCAGCTACCGATCTGTGAACACTGAAGCTTTCTTT.

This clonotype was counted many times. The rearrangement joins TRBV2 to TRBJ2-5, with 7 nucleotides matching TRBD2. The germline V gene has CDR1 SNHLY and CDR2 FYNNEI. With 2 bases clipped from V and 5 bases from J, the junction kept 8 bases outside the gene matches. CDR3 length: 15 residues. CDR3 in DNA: TGTGCCAGCAGTGAAATTCTAGCGGCCTGGGAGACCCAGTACTTC. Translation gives CASSEILAAWETQYF.

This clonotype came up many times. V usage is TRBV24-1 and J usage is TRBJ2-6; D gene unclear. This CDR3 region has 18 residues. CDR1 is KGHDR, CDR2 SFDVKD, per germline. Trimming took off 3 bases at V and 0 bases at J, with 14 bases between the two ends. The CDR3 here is CATSDPVYSSSGANVLTF. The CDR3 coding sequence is TGTGCCACCAGTGATCCCGTCTATTCGTCCTCTGGGGCCAACGTCCTGACTTTC.

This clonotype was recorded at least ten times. CDR3 region: CASSVRTGGDTQYF. The DNA for the CDR3 is TGTGCCAGTAGTGTACGGACAGGGGGAGATACGCAGTATTTT. The chain joins TRBV19 to TRBJ2-3; 10 nucleotides align to TRBD1. V gave up 5 bases and J gave up 5 bases; unmatched junction bases: 4. This CDR3 contains 14 residues. Germline assignment: CDR1 LNHDA and CDR2 SQIVND (reference sequence).

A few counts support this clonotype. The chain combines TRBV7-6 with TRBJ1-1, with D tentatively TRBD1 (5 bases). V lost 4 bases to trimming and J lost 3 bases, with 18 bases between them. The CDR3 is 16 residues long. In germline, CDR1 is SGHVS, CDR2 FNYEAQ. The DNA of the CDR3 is TGTGCCAGCAGCTCCGTATCGGGGGTGGCACACACTGAAGCTTTCTTT. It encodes CASSSVSGVAHTEAFF.

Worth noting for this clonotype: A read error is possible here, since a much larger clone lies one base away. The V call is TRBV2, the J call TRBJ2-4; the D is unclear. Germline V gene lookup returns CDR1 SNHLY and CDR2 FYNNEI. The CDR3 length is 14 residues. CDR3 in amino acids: CASCETQSVNIQYF. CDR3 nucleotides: TGTGCCAGCTGTGAGACACAGTCAGTAAACATTCAGTACTTC.

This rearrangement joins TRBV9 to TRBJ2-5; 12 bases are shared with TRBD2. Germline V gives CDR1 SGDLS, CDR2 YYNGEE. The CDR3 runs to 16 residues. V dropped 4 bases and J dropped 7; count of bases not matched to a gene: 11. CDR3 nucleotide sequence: TGTGCCAGCAGCCCTAGCGGGGGGGCCTTCTTGAGGACCCAGTACTTC. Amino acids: CASSPSGGAFLRTQYF.

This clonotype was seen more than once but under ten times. The chain's CDR3 is CASSFLAGTGGVETQYF. The DNA for the CDR3 is TGCGCCAGCAGCTTTTTGGCCGGGACAGGGGGTGTAGAGACCCAGTACTTC. The chain combines TRBV5-1 with TRBJ2-5; 11 bases are shared with TRBD1. Trimming cost V 2 bases and J 4 bases; bases outside gene matches: 10. The germline V gene has CDR1 SGHRS and CDR2 YFSETQ. This CDR3 has 17 residues.

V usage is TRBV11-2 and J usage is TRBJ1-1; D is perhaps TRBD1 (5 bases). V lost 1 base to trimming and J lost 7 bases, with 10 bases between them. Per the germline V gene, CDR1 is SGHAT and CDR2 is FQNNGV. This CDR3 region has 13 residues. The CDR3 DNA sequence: TGTGCCAGCAGCTTAGGTGGGGGGAATGAAGCTTTCTTT. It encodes CASSLGGGNEAFF.

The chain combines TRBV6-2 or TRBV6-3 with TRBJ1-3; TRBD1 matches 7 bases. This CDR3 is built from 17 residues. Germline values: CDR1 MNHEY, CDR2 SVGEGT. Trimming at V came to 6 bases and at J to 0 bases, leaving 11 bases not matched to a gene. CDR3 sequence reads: CASRTLDRTLSGNTIYF. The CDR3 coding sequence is TGTGCCAGCAGAACCCTGGACAGGACCCTCTCTGGAAACACCATATATTTT.

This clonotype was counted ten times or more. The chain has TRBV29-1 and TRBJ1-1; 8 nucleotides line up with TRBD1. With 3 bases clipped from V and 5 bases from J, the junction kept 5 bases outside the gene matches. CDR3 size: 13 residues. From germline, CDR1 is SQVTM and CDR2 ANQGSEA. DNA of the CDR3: TGCAGCGTTGACGGGCACAGGGGGACTGAAGCTTTCTTT. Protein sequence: CSVDGHRGTEAFF.

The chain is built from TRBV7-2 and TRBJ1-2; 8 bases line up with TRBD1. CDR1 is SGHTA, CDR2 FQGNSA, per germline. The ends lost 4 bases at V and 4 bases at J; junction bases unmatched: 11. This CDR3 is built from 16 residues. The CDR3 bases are TGTGCCAGCAGCTCACCCCGGACAGGGCTTAGCTATGGCTACACCTTC. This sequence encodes CASSSPRTGLSYGYTF.

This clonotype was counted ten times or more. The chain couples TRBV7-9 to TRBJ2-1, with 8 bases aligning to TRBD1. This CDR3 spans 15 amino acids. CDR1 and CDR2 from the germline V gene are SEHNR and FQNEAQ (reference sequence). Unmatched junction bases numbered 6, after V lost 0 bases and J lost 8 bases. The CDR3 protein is CASSLALGQADEQFF. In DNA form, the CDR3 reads TGTGCCAGCAGCTTAGCATTGGGACAGGCCGATGAGCAGTTCTTC.

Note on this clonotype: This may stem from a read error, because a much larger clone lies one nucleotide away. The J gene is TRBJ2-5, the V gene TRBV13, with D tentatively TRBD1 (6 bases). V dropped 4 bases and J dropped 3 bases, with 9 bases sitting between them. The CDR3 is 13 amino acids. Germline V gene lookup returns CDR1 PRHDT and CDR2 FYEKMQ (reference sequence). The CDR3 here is CASSSAGEETQYF. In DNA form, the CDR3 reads TGTGCCAGCAGCTCAGCAGGGGAAGAGACCCAGTACTTC.

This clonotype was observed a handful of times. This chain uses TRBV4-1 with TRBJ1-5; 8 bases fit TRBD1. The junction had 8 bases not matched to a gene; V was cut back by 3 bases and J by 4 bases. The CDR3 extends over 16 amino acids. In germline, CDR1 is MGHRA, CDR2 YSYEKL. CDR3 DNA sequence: TGCGCCAGCAGCCAGGCACAGGGGGGGGGTAATCAGCCCCAGCATTTT. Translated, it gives CASSQAQGGGNQPQHF.

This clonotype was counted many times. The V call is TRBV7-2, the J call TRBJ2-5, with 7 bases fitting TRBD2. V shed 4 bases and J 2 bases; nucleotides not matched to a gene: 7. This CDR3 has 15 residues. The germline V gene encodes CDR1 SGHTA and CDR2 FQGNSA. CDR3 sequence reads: CASSSLGGGQETQYF. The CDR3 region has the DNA TGTGCCAGCAGCTCCCTCGGCGGGGGACAAGAGACCCAGTACTTC.